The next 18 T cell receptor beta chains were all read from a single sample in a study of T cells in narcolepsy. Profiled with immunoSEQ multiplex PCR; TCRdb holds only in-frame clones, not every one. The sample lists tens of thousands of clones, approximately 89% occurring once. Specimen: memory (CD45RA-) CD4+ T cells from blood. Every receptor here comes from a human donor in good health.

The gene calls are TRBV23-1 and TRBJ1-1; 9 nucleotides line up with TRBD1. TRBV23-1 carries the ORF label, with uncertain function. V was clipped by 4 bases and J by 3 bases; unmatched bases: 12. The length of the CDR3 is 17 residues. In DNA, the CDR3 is TGCGCCAGCAGTCCGGGATGCTCCCGGGACAGGGACACTGAAGCTTTCTTT. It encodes CASSPGCSRDRDTEAFF.

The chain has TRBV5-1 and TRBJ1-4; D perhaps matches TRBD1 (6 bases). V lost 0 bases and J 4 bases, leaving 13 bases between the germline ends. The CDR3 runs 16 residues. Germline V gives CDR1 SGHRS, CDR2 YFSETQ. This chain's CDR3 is CASSLDSQGLNEKLFF. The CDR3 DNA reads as TGCGCCAGCAGCTTGGACAGCCAGGGGCTTAATGAAAAACTGTTTTTT. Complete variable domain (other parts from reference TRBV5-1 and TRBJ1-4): KAGVTQTPRYLIKTRGQQVTLSCSPISGHRSVSWYQQTPGQGLQFLFEYFSETQRNKGNFPGRFSGRQFSNSRSEMNVSTLELGDSALYLCASSLDSQGLNEKLFFGSGTQLSVL.

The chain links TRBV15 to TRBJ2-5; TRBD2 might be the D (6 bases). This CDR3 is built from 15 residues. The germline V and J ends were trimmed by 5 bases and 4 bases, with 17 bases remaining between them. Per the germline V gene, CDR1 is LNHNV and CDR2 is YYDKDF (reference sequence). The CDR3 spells CATSRSTGTSETQYF. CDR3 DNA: TGTGCCACCAGCCGCAGTACCGGGACTTCAGAGACCCAGTACTTC.

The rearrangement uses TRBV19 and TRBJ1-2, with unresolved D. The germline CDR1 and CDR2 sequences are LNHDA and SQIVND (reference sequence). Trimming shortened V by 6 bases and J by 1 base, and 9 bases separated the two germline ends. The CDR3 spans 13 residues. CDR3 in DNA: TGTGCCAGTAGGTTTCGGAATAACTATGGCTACACCTTC. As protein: CASRFRNNYGYTF.

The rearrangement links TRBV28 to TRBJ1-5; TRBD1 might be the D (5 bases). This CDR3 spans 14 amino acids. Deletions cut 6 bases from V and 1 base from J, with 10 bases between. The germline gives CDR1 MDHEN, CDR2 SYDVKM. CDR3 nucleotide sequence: TGTGCCAGCAGGCAGGGAGGGAGCAATCAGCCCCAGCATTTT. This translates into CASRQGGSNQPQHF.

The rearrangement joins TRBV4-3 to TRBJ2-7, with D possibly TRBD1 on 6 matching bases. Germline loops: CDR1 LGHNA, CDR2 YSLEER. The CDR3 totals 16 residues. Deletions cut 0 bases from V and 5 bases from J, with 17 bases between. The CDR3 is CASSQDGATGRNEQYF. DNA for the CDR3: TGCGCCAGCAGCCAAGATGGGGCAACAGGGAGAAACGAGCAGTACTTC.

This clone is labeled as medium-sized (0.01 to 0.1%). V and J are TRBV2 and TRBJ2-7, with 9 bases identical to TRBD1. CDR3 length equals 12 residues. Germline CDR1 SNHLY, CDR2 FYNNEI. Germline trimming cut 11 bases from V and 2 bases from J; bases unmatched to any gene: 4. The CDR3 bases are TGTGCCGGCGGGACAGGGACCTACGAGCAGTACTTC. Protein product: CAGGTGTYEQYF. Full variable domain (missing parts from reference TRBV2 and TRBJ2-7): EPEVTQTPSHQVTQMGQEVILRCVPISNHLYFYWYRQILGQKVEFLVSFYNNEISEKSEIFDDQFSVERPDGSNFTLKIRSTKLEDSAMYFCAGGTGTYEQYFGPGTRLTVT.

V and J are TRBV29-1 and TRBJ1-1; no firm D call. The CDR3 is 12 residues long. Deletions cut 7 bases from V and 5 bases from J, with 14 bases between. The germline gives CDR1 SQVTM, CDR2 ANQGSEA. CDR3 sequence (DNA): TGCAGCGCACTTACGTCTTGGACTGAAGCTTTCTTT. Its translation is CSALTSWTEAFF.

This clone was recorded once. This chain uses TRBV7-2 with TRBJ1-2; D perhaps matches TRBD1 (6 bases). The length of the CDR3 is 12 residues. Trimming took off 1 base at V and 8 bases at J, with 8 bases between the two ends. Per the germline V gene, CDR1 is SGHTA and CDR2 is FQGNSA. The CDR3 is CASSLGGQGYTF. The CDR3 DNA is TGTGCCAGCAGCTTAGGGGGGCAAGGCTACACCTTC.

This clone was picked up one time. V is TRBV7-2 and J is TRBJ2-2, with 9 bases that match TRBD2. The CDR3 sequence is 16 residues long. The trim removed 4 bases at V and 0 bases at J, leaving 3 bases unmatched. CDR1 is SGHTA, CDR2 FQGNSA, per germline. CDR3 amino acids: CASSSTSGANTGELFF. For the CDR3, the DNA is TGTGCCAGCAGCTCGACTAGCGGAGCGAACACCGGGGAGCTGTTTTTT.

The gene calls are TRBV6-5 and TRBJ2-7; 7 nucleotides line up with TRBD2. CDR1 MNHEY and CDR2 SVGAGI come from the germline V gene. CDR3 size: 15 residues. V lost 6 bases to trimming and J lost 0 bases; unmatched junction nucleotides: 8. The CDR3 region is CASRREREGSYEQYF. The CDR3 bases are TGTGCCAGCAGGCGTGAGAGGGAGGGCTCCTACGAGCAGTACTTC.

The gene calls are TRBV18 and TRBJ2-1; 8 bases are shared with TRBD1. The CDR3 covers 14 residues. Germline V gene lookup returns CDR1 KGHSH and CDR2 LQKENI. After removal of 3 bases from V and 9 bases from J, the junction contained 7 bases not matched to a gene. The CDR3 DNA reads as TGTGCCAGCTCACCTCGACAGGGGTCTGCTGAGCAGTTCTTC. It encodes CASSPRQGSAEQFF.

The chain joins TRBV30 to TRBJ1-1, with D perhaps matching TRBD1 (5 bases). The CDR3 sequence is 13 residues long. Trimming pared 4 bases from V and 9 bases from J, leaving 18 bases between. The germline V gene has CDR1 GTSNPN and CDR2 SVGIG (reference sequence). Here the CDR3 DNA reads TGTGCCTGGATTATCAACGGGGGGGTAAAAGCTTTCTTT. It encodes CAWIINGGVKAFF. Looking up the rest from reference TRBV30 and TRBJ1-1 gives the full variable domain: SQTIHQWPATLVQPVGSPLSLECTVEGTSNPNLYWYRQAAGRGLQLLFYSVGIGQISSEVPQNLSASRPQDRQFILSSKKLLLSDSGFYLCAWIINGGVKAFFGQGTRLTVV.

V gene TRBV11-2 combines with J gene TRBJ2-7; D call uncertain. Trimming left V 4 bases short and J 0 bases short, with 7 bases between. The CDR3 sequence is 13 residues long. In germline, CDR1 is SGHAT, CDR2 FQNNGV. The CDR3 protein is CASSSPFSYEQYF. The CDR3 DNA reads TGTGCCAGCAGCTCTCCCTTCTCCTACGAGCAGTACTTC.

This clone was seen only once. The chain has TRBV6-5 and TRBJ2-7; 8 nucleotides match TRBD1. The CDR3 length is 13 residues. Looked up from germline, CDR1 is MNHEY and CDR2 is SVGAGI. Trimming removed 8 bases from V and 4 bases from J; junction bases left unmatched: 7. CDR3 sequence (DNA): TGTGCCAGCGGGGCAGGGGGCAGTTACGAGCAGTACTTC. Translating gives CASGAGGSYEQYF.

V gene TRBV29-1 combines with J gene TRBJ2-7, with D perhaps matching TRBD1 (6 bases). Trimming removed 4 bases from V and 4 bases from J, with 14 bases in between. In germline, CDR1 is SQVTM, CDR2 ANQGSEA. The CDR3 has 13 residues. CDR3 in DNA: TGCAGCGTTGCGGCAGGGGTGCGATACGAGCAGTACTTC. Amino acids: CSVAAGVRYEQYF.

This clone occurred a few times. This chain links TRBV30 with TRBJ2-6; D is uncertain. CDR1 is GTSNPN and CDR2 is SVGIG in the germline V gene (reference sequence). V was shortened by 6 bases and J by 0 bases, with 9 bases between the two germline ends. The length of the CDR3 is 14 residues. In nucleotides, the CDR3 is TGTGCCTGTAAAAAGCCCTCTGGGGCCAACGTCCTGACTTTC. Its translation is CACKKPSGANVLTF.

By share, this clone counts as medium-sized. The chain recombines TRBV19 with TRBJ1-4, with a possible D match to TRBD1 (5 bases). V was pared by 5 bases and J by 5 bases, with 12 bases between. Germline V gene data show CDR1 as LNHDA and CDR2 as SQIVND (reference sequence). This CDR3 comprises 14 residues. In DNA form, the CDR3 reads TGTGCCAGTAGTTCCGGGACCTGGAATGAAAAACTGTTTTTT. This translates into CASSSGTWNEKLFF.